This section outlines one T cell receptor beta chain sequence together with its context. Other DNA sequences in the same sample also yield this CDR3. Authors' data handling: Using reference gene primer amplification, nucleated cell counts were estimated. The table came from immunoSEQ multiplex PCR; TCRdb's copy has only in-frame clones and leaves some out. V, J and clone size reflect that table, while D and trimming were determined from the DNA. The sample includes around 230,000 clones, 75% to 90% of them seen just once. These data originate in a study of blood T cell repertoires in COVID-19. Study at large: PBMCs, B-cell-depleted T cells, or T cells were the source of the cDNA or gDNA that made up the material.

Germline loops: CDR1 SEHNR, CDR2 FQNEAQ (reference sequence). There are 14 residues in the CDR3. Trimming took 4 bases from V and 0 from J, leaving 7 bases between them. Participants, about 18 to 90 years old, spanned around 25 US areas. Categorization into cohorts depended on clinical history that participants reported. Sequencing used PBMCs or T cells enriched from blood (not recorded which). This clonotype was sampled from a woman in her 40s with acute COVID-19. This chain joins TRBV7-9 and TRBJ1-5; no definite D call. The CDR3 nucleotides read TGTGCCAGCAGCTCTACTGATAGCAATCAGCCCCAGCATTTT. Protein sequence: CASSSTDSNQPQHF.